The clone carrying this T cell receptor (beta chain) was observed many times. Time point in this sample: newly diagnosed GD, antithyroid drugs for less than 3 months. Researchers made the TCR library from RNA that was extracted from PBMCs. Through Arm-PCR of CDR3 regions and iRepertoire HTBI primers, TCR beta libraries were built. MiXCR, applied by TCRdb to the multiplex PCR reads, yields one record per CDR3 protein. The repertoire has about 430,000 distinct CDR3 sequences, 15% of them found once; the top ten carry approximately 7.6%. These data originate in a study of regulatory T cells in long-lasting Graves disease. The CDR3 has 12 amino acids. With V trimmed by 7 bases and J by 5 bases, 2 bases remained unmatched. Germline-derived CDR1 and CDR2 are LNHDA and SQIVND (reference sequence). These data were also filed under a second study, of T cells in Graves' hyperthyroidism and ophthalmopathy.

The clonotype was recovered from a woman between 35 and 50 years old with Graves disease. The sequences come from peripheral blood mononuclear cells (PBMCs), collected at new diagnosis, from a patient treated with antithyroid drugs. V gene TRBV19 combines with J gene TRBJ2-7; 10 bases map to TRBD1. The CDR3 loop reads CASKGQGNEQYF. CDR3 bases: TGTGCCAGTAAGGGACAGGGGAACGAGCAGTACTTC.